The 20 T cell receptor beta chains below all came from one sample that was sequenced in a study of T cell changes during pregnancy in multiple sclerosis. Measured with immunoSEQ multiplex PCR; TCRdb has only the in-frame clones, and not every one. The profile covers roughly 42,000 clones, with 90% appearing a single time and about 7% taken by the ten largest. Material: CD8+ T cells from peripheral blood mononuclear cells, obtained in the third trimester of pregnancy. Receptors were obtained from a female donor with multiple sclerosis, enrolled in a pregnancy study.

The chain carries TRBV9 and TRBJ1-1, with D perhaps TRBD1 (5 bases). The CDR3 is 15 amino acids. Looked up from germline, CDR1 is SGDLS and CDR2 is YYNGEE. The germline V and J ends were trimmed by 4 bases and 5 bases, with 18 bases remaining between them. The CDR3 nucleotides read TGTGCCAGCAGCCTCAGAGATTGGGGGGGGACTGAAGCTTTCTTT. Its protein is CASSLRDWGGTEAFF.

J is TRBJ2-3 and V is TRBV28; 10 nucleotides agree with TRBD2. This CDR3 is 16 amino acids long. V lost 4 bases and J lost 5; bases outside the gene matches: 9. Germline V lookup: CDR1 MDHEN, CDR2 SYDVKM. CDR3 coding DNA: TGTGCCAGCAGTTCCCTCCTAGCGGGAGTGGGAGATACGCAGTATTTT. Translation gives CASSSLLAGVGDTQYF.

This chain joins TRBV7-2 and TRBJ2-7; D is ambiguous. The CDR3 runs to 13 residues. In germline, CDR1 is SGHTA, CDR2 FQGNSA. V gave up 5 bases and J gave up 7 bases, with 15 bases separating them. The DNA for the CDR3 is TGTGCCAGCAGCCCCCCGGTCGAGGAGGAGCAGTACTTC. It translates to CASSPPVEEEQYF. The full variable domain, with the rest looked up from reference TRBV7-2 and TRBJ2-7, is GAGVSQSPSNKVTEKGKDVELRCDPISGHTALYWYRQSLGQGLEFLIYFQGNSAPDKSGLPSDRFSAERTGGSVSTLTIQRTQQEDSAVYLCASSPPVEEEQYFGPGTRLTVT.

The chain has TRBV7-6 and TRBJ2-7, with TRBD1 matching 12 bases. The CDR3 runs to 16 residues. With 3 bases clipped from V and 2 bases from J, the junction kept 5 bases outside the gene matches. Germline V gene lookup returns CDR1 SGHVS and CDR2 FNYEAQ. The CDR3 DNA is TGTGCCAGCAGCTTGGGGACAGGGGGCGAAGCCTACGAGCAGTACTTC. It translates to CASSLGTGGEAYEQYF.

The J gene is TRBJ2-2, the V gene TRBV30; 10 bases match TRBD1. CDR1 GTSNPN and CDR2 SVGIG come from the germline V gene (reference sequence). The CDR3 runs 15 residues. The V segment lost 0 bases and the J segment 7 bases; nucleotides outside the gene matches: 5. The CDR3 is CAWSVGTGDVGELFF. DNA for the CDR3: TGTGCCTGGAGTGTGGGGACAGGGGATGTCGGGGAGCTGTTTTTT.

The chain combines TRBV11-3 with TRBJ2-7, with 11 bases aligning to TRBD2. V lost 5 bases and J lost 2; bases outside the gene matches: 5. The CDR3 has 15 residues. The germline CDR1 and CDR2 sequences are SGHNT and YENEEA. The CDR3 region has the DNA TGTGCCAGCAGCCTAGTGACTAGCGGGACCTACGAGCAGTACTTC. Translated: CASSLVTSGTYEQYF. Variable domain in full (rest from reference TRBV11-3 and TRBJ2-7): EAGVVQSPRYKIIEKKQPVAFWCNPISGHNTLYWYLQNLGQGPELLIRYENEEAVDDSQLPKDRFSAERLKGVDSTLKIQPAELGDSAVYLCASSLVTSGTYEQYFGPGTRLTVT.

The chain links TRBV27 to TRBJ2-5, with 11 bases that match TRBD2. V lost 4 bases to trimming and J lost 5 bases; unmatched junction nucleotides: 6. Germline CDR1 reads MNHEY; CDR2 reads SMNVEV (reference sequence). This CDR3 has 15 residues. CDR3 nucleotide sequence: TGTGCCAGCAGTTCTAGCGGGGGGCCTGGGGAGACCCAGTACTTC. This codes for CASSSSGGPGETQYF.

This rearrangement joins TRBV27 to TRBJ2-5, with 15 positions matching TRBD2. Trimming took 8 bases from V and 9 from J; bases not matched to a gene: 13. In germline, CDR1 is MNHEY, CDR2 SMNVEV (reference sequence). The CDR3 runs 16 residues. CDR3: CASSNPGLAGGGAQYF. CDR3 sequence (DNA): TGTGCCAGCTCAAACCCGGGACTAGCGGGGGGAGGGGCCCAGTACTTC.

The V call is TRBV6-1, the J call TRBJ2-7, with D possibly being TRBD2 (7 bases). The CDR3 covers 15 residues. Deletions cut 5 bases from V and 4 bases from J, with 18 bases between. Germline V gene sequence: CDR1 MNHNS, CDR2 SASEGT. The CDR3 is CASSLGEGEAYEQYF. CDR3 DNA sequence: TGTGCCAGCAGTTTAGGGGAGGGGGAAGCTTACGAGCAGTACTTC.

As to this clone: Other DNA variants within this sample encode the same CDR3. The chain recombines TRBV30 with TRBJ2-7, with TRBD1 as a possible D gene (5 bases). With 1 base removed from V and 3 bases from J, the gap between germline ends came to 7 bases. Germline CDR1 reads GTSNPN; CDR2 reads SVGIG (reference sequence). This CDR3 is 12 amino acids long. CDR3 region: CAWSAQGYEQYF. CDR3 nucleotide sequence: TGTGCCTGGAGTGCGCAGGGCTACGAGCAGTACTTC.

The chain joins TRBV27 to TRBJ2-7; 7 bases align to TRBD2. Germline CDR1 MNHEY, CDR2 SMNVEV (reference sequence). This CDR3 has 15 residues. V dropped 5 bases and J dropped 7; count of bases not matched to a gene: 14. CDR3 residues: CASSARDYTREEQYF. The CDR3 nucleotides are TGTGCCAGCAGTGCCCGGGACTACACCCGAGAGGAGCAGTACTTC.

The chain couples TRBV13 to TRBJ2-2; D is uncertain. This CDR3 contains 15 residues. Per germline, CDR1 PRHDT and CDR2 FYEKMQ (reference sequence). Trimming took off 1 base at V and 1 base at J, with 7 bases between the two ends. Here the CDR3 DNA reads TGTGCCAGCAGCTTAGACGCGCAGAACACCGGGGAGCTGTTTTTT. It translates to CASSLDAQNTGELFF.

V gene TRBV30 combines with J gene TRBJ2-3; 11 bases line up with TRBD2. CDR3 size: 15 residues. The J segment lost 6 bases and the V segment lost 2 bases, leaving 7 bases of the junction unmatched. The germline CDR1 and CDR2 sequences are GTSNPN and SVGIG (reference sequence). CDR3 loop: CAWSPLAGGSDTQYF. The CDR3 coding sequence is TGTGCCTGGAGTCCGCTAGCGGGGGGTTCCGATACGCAGTATTTT.

This chain links TRBV25-1 with TRBJ2-1; no firm D call. Germline CDR1 is MGHDK and CDR2 is SYGVNS. Trimming removed 7 bases at V and 6 bases at J, with 10 bases between. The CDR3 contains 12 residues. CDR3 sequence reads: CASTFNLNEQFF. The CDR3 DNA reads as TGTGCCAGCACCTTTAATCTCAATGAGCAGTTCTTC.

This chain connects TRBV6-5 to TRBJ1-2, with D perhaps matching TRBD1 (6 bases). The CDR3 loop spans 14 amino acids. Trimming removed 6 bases at V and 5 bases at J, with 16 bases between. Germline V CDR1 and CDR2: MNHEY, SVGAGI. In nucleotides, the CDR3 is TGTGCCAGCAGCCTTTTAGGGGGTCAATATGGCTACACCTTC. It encodes CASSLLGGQYGYTF.

This clone was picked up one time. The genes are TRBV11-2 and TRBJ2-1, with 7 nucleotides matching TRBD2. V was pared by 8 bases and J by 0 bases, with 4 bases of the junction left unmatched. The CDR3 consists of 14 residues. Germline V lookup: CDR1 SGHAT, CDR2 FQNNGV. CDR3 sequence: CASQSGDSYNEQFF. DNA of the CDR3: TGTGCCAGCCAAAGCGGGGACTCCTACAATGAGCAGTTCTTC.

The chain has TRBV4-3 and TRBJ2-7, with a possible D match to TRBD2 (6 bases). Germline CDR1 is LGHNA and CDR2 is YSLEER. With 0 bases removed from V and 7 bases from J, the gap between germline ends came to 25 bases. The CDR3 has 18 amino acids. The CDR3 DNA follows: TGCGCCAGCAGCCAAGAAGGTCGCCCCGGGACTGCCTCCGGGGAGCAGTACTTC. Residues: CASSQEGRPGTASGEQYF.

The chain carries TRBV6-5 and TRBJ2-5; D is undetermined. The CDR3 covers 13 residues. Trimming took 2 bases from V and 0 from J, leaving 4 bases between them. Germline CDR1 reads MNHEY; CDR2 reads SVGAGI. The CDR3 loop is CASSYAHQETQYF. CDR3 bases: TGTGCCAGCAGTTACGCGCACCAAGAGACCCAGTACTTC.

This chain joins TRBV6-5 and TRBJ2-6; D remains ambiguous. This CDR3 contains 15 residues. CDR1 MNHEY and CDR2 SVGAGI come from the germline V gene. V lost 4 bases and J lost 4, with 11 bases in between. The CDR3 DNA reads TGTGCCAGCAGTTCCCTAATCTGGGGGGCCAACGTCCTGACTTTC. It translates to CASSSLIWGANVLTF.

V usage is TRBV11-2 and J usage is TRBJ2-3, with unresolved D. From germline, CDR1 is SGHAT and CDR2 FQNNGV. CDR3 length equals 12 residues. The V end lost 6 bases, the J end lost 6 bases, and 10 bases lay between the germline ends. CDR3 bases: TGTGCCAGCAGACGCACAGAGGATACGCAGTATTTT. This encodes CASRRTEDTQYF.